This T cell receptor (beta chain) was found in a study of graft-versus-host responses after intestinal transplantation. The study, taken as a whole, reports: The recipient marrow held GvH clones, and some of them showed up first in ileum or blood. Early after transplant, HvG declines were associated with peak levels of circulating GvH clones.

Deletions cut 2 bases from V and 3 bases from J, with 8 bases between. The CDR3 contains 13 residues. Germline lookup yields CDR1 MNHNS and CDR2 SASEGT. As concerns this clone: As yet, its antigen is unknown.

TCRdb keeps only in-frame clones here, not all; method: immunoSEQ multiplex PCR. The sample includes roughly 99,000 clones, roughly 83% seen only once; the top ten take over 1.1%. This sample comprised PBMCs, obtained 255 days after intestinal transplant. The chain couples TRBV6-1 to TRBJ2-7; D is perhaps TRBD2 (5 bases). This receptor was taken from a human patient who received an intestinal transplant, so some T cells may come from the graft donor. The CDR3 is CASSESGLYEQYF. CDR3 DNA: TGTGCCAGCAGTGAAAGCGGCCTCTACGAGCAGTACTTC.